Listed below are T cell receptor beta chains from one sample, sequenced in a study of cytomegalovirus exposure and HLA in healthy donors. Libraries were prepared by immunoSEQ multiplex PCR; TCRdb keeps only in-frame clonotypes and omits some of them. The data hold around 130,000 clones, with 78% observed a single time. The material sequenced was PBMCs. The receptors originated from a woman in her forties in good health and CMV-seronegative. CDR3s include the opening cysteine and the closing phenylalanine or tryptophan. Each record gives: D gene, V gene, CDR3 protein. The D gene is left open where the match is weak.

TRBD2 TRBV6-6 CASSPSGGGNEQFF
TRBD1 TRBV5-5 CASTTGVNQPQHF
NA TRBV7-2 CASSLGPQEATQYF
NA TRBV11-2 CASSWGRGVAKNIQYF
NA TRBV6-5 CAGTEGTNYGYTF
NA TRBV14 CASSPLSRDMYEQYF
NA TRBV7-2 CASSLELALNEQFF
NA TRBV12-2 CASRPSGRTADPQETQYF
NA TRBV28 CASSHVAPKSSGANVLTF
NA TRBV28 CASSFSGEQFF
NA TRBV28 CASRGTSSYNEQFF
TRBD1 TRBV11-3 CASSSETGIFTDTQYF
TRBD2 TRBV11-2 CASSLDRGLAGTGELFF
TRBD1 TRBV7-9 CASSLPGTVEQFF
TRBD2 TRBV5-4 CASSFGGSVFNEQFF
NA TRBV6-1 CASSAPAFAASSYEQYF
NA TRBV28 CASSSDSLRSADTQYF
NA TRBV19 CASSISITRGDGYTF
TRBD2 TRBV27 CASSSSGGALDTQYF
TRBD2 TRBV6-1 CASSVSGRSYNEQFF
NA TRBV29-1 CSVEVLAEVNIQYF
NA TRBV11-3 CASSLGGPHEQYF
TRBD2 TRBV7-6 CASSLRGGRDEQYF
NA TRBV4-2 CASSQAYYNEQFF
TRBD2 TRBV14 CASSQATGGGELFF
TRBD2 TRBV5-4 CASSLVPPGAGGHQETQYF
TRBD2 TRBV10-2 CASKGRGSGRAWGYNEQFF
TRBD2 TRBV4-1 CASSQDPSGRAYEQYF
TRBD1 TRBV19 CASSLKQGAYSPLHF
TRBD2 TRBV6-6 CASSPGLAAYEQYF
NA TRBV19 CATTPGGDSNQPQHF
TRBD2 TRBV29-1 CSVTFFSGLAGKVSREQYF
TRBD2 TRBV7-9 CASSFRGGRNEQFF
TRBD1 TRBV27 CASSSTGGATGELFF
TRBD2 TRBV28 CASADQRGGTHEQFF
TRBD2 TRBV6-1 CASSGTSGRTDTQYF
TRBD1 TRBV11-2 CASSRFRDRGKTQYF
NA TRBV30 CAWGLSTPEAFF
TRBD2 TRBV27 CASSLVGLAGGKAGELFF
NA TRBV2 CASSVFLARNNEQFF
TRBD2 TRBV28 CASSLGLPHSDEQFF
TRBD1 TRBV5-6 CASSRPTGSYGYTF
NA TRBV7-6 CASSLFKDSAYEQYF
TRBD1 TRBV5-1 CASSQETGARTDTQYF
NA TRBV7-9 CASSPYSGGGNTIYF
TRBD1 TRBV7-8 CASSLTIRGQGYGYTF
TRBD1 TRBV14 CASSQDFQGAGQETQYF
TRBD1 TRBV19 CASSRDRSTEAFF
NA TRBV19 CASRDGQSGGYTF
TRBD2 TRBV7-9 CSSSLGLADYNEQFF
NA TRBV7-9 CSSSRSPSVGGPNTEAFF
NA TRBV7-9 CASSHRGGNTIYF